The 6 T cell receptor beta chains given below trace back to one sample, sequenced in a study of vaccination and CD4 T cells after COVID-19. Time point noted: late sampling 161 to 241 days after vaccination in a few convalescent patients. TCRdb re-called the PCR reads through MiXCR, storing one row per CDR3 protein. The table has about 28,000 distinct CDR3 sequences, around 50% seen once. The input for sequencing was CD4+ T cells from blood, taken about 7 months after SARS-CoV-2 vaccination. These receptors all stem from a human donor who had recovered from COVID-19.

CDR3 in amino acids: CSARVSGSKYSNQPQHF. The CDR3 DNA reads as TGCAGTGCTAGAGTGTCAGGGTCCAAGTATAGCAATCAGCCCCAGCATTTT. The gene calls are TRBV20-1 and TRBJ1-5, with D maybe TRBD1 (5 bases). The CDR3 contains 17 residues. From germline, CDR1 is DFQATT and CDR2 SNEGSKA (reference sequence). V lost 1 base to trimming and J lost 0 bases, with 16 bases between them.

V gene TRBV6-4 combines with J gene TRBJ2-1; 9 bases align to TRBD2. The CDR3 has 15 residues. Germline V gives CDR1 MRHNA, CDR2 SNTAGT. V dropped 0 bases and J dropped 8; count of bases not matched to a gene: 5. CDR3 DNA sequence: TGTGCCAGCAGTGACTCGTCTAGCGGGATTGATGAGCAGTTCTTC. Its protein product is CASSDSSSGIDEQFF.

The chain employs TRBV12-3 or TRBV12-4 and TRBJ1-1; D uncertain. Trimming pared 8 bases from V and 4 bases from J, leaving 8 bases between. The CDR3 loop spans 11 amino acids. CDR3 region: CASGRGTEAFF. In DNA form, the CDR3 reads TGTGCCAGCGGGCGTGGCACTGAAGCTTTCTTT.

About this clonotype: A read error may produce the germline difference seen at one junction end. The chain uses TRBV6-4 and TRBJ1-5; D not resolved. The CDR3 runs to 15 residues. Germline CDR1 reads MRHNA; CDR2 reads SNTAGT. CDR3 DNA sequence: TGTGCCGGCAGTGAGGTCCGGGAAATTAATCAGCCCCAGCATTTT. Encoded protein: CAGSEVREINQPQHF.

The genes are TRBV2 and TRBJ2-3, with D possibly TRBD2 on 5 matching bases. Germline assignment: CDR1 SNHLY and CDR2 FYNNEI. V lost 2 bases to trimming and J lost 2 bases, with 17 bases between them. CDR3 length: 17 amino acids. CDR3 amino acids: CASSEFRADAATDTQYF. The CDR3 region has the DNA TGTGCCAGCAGTGAATTTAGAGCGGACGCGGCCACAGATACGCAGTATTTT. The entire variable domain, with the rest obtained from reference TRBV2 and TRBJ2-3, is as follows: EPEVTQTPSHQVTQMGQEVILRCVPISNHLYFYWYRQILGQKVEFLVSFYNNEISEKSEIFDDQFSVERPDGSNFTLKIRSTKLEDSAMYFCASSEFRADAATDTQYFGPGTRLTVL.

The V gene is TRBV6-2 or TRBV6-3, the J gene TRBJ2-1, with 11 nucleotides matching TRBD2. The CDR3 runs 17 residues. The germline V gene has CDR1 MNHEY and CDR2 SVGEGT. Losses at the gene ends were 6 bases for V and 4 bases for J; bases not matched to a gene: 11. The CDR3 nucleotides are TGTGCCAGCAGCCCCTCGGGACTAGCGGCAAATTACAATGAGCAGTTCTTC. It encodes CASSPSGLAANYNEQFF.